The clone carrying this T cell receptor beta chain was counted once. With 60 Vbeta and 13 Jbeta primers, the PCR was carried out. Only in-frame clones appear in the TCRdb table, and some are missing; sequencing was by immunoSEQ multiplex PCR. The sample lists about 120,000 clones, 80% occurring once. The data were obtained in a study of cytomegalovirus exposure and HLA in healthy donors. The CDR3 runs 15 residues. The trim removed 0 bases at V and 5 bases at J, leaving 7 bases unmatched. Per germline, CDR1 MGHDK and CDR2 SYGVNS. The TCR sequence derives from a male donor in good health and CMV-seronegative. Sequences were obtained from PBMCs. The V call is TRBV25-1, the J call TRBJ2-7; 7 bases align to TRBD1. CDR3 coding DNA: TGTGCCAGCAGTGAATATAGAGGACAGGAGGACGAGCAGTACTTC. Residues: CASSEYRGQEDEQYF.